This is a list of T cell receptor beta chains from one sample in a study of blood T cells in healthy people across ages. TCRdb reprocessed the 5' RACE reads with MiXCR, giving one entry per CDR3 protein. The sample includes 600,000 to 800,000 distinct CDR3 sequences, about 51% seen only once; the top ten take roughly 13%. The sample was blood. The receptors here all came from a woman aged 80 or over in good health. Both conserved end residues are part of each CDR3. D genes are given only for firm matches.

V	D	J	length	CDR3
TRBV4-3	TRBD1	TRBJ1-2	14	CASSQTDRNYGYTF
TRBV5-5	TRBD1	TRBJ2-3	17	CASSLRTGALFTDTQYF
TRBV3-1	.	TRBJ2-1	14	CASSLGLTSDEQFF
TRBV6-5	TRBD2	TRBJ2-1	15	CASSTTSGGYNEQFF
TRBV5-1	.	TRBJ2-7	14	CASEKGSPPYEQYF
TRBV6-6	.	TRBJ2-7	14	CASSVSRVPNEQYF
TRBV28	.	TRBJ1-2	14	CASSYGRRPYGYTF
TRBV20-1	.	TRBJ2-7	15	CSAPLVAGHPYEQYF
TRBV5-1	TRBD1	TRBJ1-1	13	CASGTGGRTEAFF
TRBV12-3/TRBV12-4	TRBD1	TRBJ2-1	16	CASSAEQGSSYNEQFF
TRBV7-2	.	TRBJ2-1	15	CASSLDKSSYNEQFF
TRBV20-1	TRBD1	TRBJ2-1	13	CSWRQGNYNEQFF
TRBV4-3	.	.	13	CASSHELGVEQYF
TRBV7-2	TRBD2	TRBJ2-5	17	CASSLGKTSGGKETQYF
TRBV16	.	TRBJ2-7	13	CASSQFTASEQYF
TRBV5-1	TRBD2	TRBJ2-1	14	CASSYASGYNEQFF
TRBV5-1	TRBD1	.	14	CASSVVQQGDEQYF
TRBV7-2	.	TRBJ2-7	14	CASSTTALAHEQYF
TRBV6-5	TRBD1	.	14	CASRLTGEIGTQYF
TRBV20-1	.	TRBJ2-1	12	CSAPFTADEQFF
TRBV5-1	.	TRBJ2-7	12	CATTGLAYEQYF
TRBV12-3/TRBV12-4	.	TRBJ1-2	11	CASSFYDGYTF
TRBV4-1	.	TRBJ1-2	13	CASSQTTETGYTF
TRBV21-1	.	TRBJ1-6	14	CAAAGAGNNSPLHF
TRBV11-2	.	TRBJ1-4	15	CASSLIRGLEAELFF
TRBV12-5	.	TRBJ2-1	16	CASGLVLWQTRETQFF
TRBV29-1	.	TRBJ2-7	10	CSVAQGEQYF
TRBV5-1	.	TRBJ1-6	13	CASATEGGSPLHF
TRBV29-1	.	TRBJ2-7	12	CSVGLTSYEQYF
TRBV14	.	TRBJ1-6	15	CASSQGPTGNSPLHF
TRBV18	.	TRBJ1-5	15	CASSIARTPSQPQHF
TRBV7-3	.	TRBJ2-2	15	CASSPTGGNTGELFF
TRBV19	.	TRBJ2-7	14	CASSPFRDAYEQYF
TRBV20-1	.	TRBJ2-7	14	CSARGGPERGEQYF
TRBV30	.	TRBJ2-4	13	CAWSGNPTSIQYF
TRBV6-6	.	TRBJ1-6	13	CASRTRDNSPLHF
TRBV30	.	TRBJ1-2	15	CAWSVETAGDVGYTF
TRBV28	.	TRBJ2-6	14	CASSLNTGANVLTF
TRBV27	.	TRBJ2-7	13	CASSLPSVYEQYF
TRBV27	TRBD1	TRBJ1-2	14	CASRRALGTDGYTF
TRBV7-2	TRBD2	TRBJ2-6	17	CASSVTSGVSGANVLTF
TRBV12-3/TRBV12-4	.	TRBJ2-7	13	CAGNSGGPGEQYF
TRBV20-1	.	TRBJ2-7	15	CSARGGLRSSYEQYF